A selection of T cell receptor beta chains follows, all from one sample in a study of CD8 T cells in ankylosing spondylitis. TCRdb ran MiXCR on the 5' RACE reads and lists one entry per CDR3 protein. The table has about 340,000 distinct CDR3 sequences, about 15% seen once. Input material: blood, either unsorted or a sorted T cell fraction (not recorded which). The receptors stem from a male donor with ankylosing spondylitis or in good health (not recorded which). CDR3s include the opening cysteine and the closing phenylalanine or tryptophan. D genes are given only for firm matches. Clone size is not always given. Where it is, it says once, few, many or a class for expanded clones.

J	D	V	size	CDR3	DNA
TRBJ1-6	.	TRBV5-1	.	CASSLGREGSALHF	TGCGCCAGCAGCTTGGGCAGGGAGGGGTCAGCCCTCCACTTT
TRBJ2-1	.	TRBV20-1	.	CSATPPRTVKNEQFF	TGCAGTGCTACCCCCCCCCGAACGGTGAAAAATGAGCAGTTCTTC
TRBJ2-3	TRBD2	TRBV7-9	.	CASSLTREAGDTQYF	TGTGCCAGCAGCTTAACGCGGGAGGCAGGAGATACGCAGTATTTT
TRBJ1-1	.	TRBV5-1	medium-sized	CASSLSGTANTEAFF	TGCGCCAGCAGCTTATCCGGGACGGCGAACACTGAAGCTTTCTTT
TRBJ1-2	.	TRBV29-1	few	CSVGTGAPNYGYTF	TGCAGCGTTGGTACCGGCGCCCCAAACTATGGCTACACCTTC
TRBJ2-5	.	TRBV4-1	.	CASSQDSGRTLYF	TGCGCCAGCAGCCAAGATTCCGGGCGGACCCTGTACTTC
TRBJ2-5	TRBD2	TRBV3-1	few	CASNSMGGSVGETQYF	TGTGCCAGCAACTCAATGGGCGGGAGTGTAGGAGAGACCCAGTACTTC
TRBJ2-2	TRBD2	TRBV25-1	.	CASPRGLAGGRTGELFF	TGTGCCAGCCCCCGCGGACTAGCGGGGGGGCGTACCGGGGAGCTGTTTTTT
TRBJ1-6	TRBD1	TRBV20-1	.	CSAGPGQGNSPLHF	TGCAGTGCGGGGCCGGGACAGGGTAATTCACCCCTCCACTTT
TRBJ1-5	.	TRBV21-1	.	CASSKNSCNQPQHF	TGTGCCAGCAGCAAAAACAGCTGCAATCAGCCCCAGCATTTT
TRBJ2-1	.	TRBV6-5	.	CASSSRGPRGDEQFF	TGTGCCAGCAGTTCCCGGGGCCCCCGAGGGGATGAGCAGTTCTTC
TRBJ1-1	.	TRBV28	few	CASSRPQGPEAFF	TGTGCCAGCTCCCGCCCGCAGGGACCTGAAGCTTTCTTT
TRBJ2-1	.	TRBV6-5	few	CASSSRASTDEQFF	TGTGCCAGCAGTTCCCGAGCAAGTACCGATGAGCAGTTCTTC
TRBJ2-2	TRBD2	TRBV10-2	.	CASSEGTSGRTGELFF	TGCGCCAGCAGTGAGGGGACTAGCGGGAGGACCGGGGAGCTGTTTTTT
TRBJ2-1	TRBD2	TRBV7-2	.	CASSLGRWRESYNEQFF	TGTGCCAGCAGCTTAGGGCGTTGGCGGGAGTCGTACAATGAGCAGTTCTTC
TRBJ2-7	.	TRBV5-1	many	CASSGDGTYEQYF	TGCGCCAGCAGCGGGGACGGTACCTACGAGCAGTACTTC
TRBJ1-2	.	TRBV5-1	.	CASSLTGGSGYTF	TGCGCCAGCAGCTTGACGGGTGGAAGTGGCTACACCTTC
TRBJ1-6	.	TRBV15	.	CATSRVLQGHSPLHF	TGTGCCACCAGCAGAGTCCTACAGGGACATTCACCCCTCCACTTT
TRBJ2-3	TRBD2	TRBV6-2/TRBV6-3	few	CASTEYGQGASGRLTDTQYF	TGTGCCAGCACCGAATACGGCCAGGGGGCTAGCGGGAGACTCACAGATACGCAGTATTTT
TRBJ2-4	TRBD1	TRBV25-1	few	CASSARTGGSEYF	TGTGCCAGCAGTGCCCGGACAGGGGGGTCGGAGTACTTC
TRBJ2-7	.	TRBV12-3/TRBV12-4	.	CASSRIGGQHEQYF	TGTGCCAGCAGCCGAATCGGGGGACAGCACGAGCAGTACTTC
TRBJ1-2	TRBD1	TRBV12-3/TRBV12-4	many	CASSYQGADYGYTF	TGTGCCAGCAGTTACCAGGGGGCGGACTATGGCTACACCTTC
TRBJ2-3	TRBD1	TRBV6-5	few	CASSYRGRGRDTQYF	TGTGCCAGCAGCTACAGGGGGCGCGGACGGGATACGCAGTATTTT
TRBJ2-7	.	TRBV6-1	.	CASSEGFYEQYF	TGTGCCAGCAGTGAAGGGTTTTACGAGCAGTACTTC
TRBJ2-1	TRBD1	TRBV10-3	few	CAISEGGQGILNEQFF	TGTGCCATCAGTGAGGGAGGACAGGGAATTCTCAATGAGCAGTTCTTC
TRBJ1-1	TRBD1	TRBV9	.	CASSARTGLNTEAFF	TGTGCCAGCAGCGCCCGGACAGGGTTGAACACTGAAGCTTTCTTT